This T cell receptor beta chain was identified during a study of T-cell memory formation after mild COVID-19. Whole-study context: Clustering of TCRs was largely donor specific. Study-level findings and limits: A subset of responding clones appeared in pre-infection memory, suggesting cross-reactive memory joined.

5'RACE with constant-segment primers yielded barcoded, UMI-tagged TCR alpha and TCR beta cDNA libraries. A single record per CDR3 protein comes from TCRdb applying MiXCR to the 5' RACE reads. The data hold more than 150,000 distinct CDR3 sequences, with roughly 11% observed a single time. Turning to this clonotype: Antigen: not known. The CDR3 end shows no conserved phenylalanine or tryptophan, and so a read error is likely.

The CDR3 runs to 14 residues. CDR1 is MNHNY, CDR2 SVGAGI, per germline (reference sequence). V lost 2 bases and J lost 9; bases outside the gene matches: 9. The clonotype originates from a man aged 18 to 30 who had mild COVID-19 (a few samples of this study predate the infection). Cell type and time point are not known. Input material: PBMCs or a T cell subset sorted from them (not recorded which). The chain is built from TRBV6-6 and TRBJ1-2; 7 bases are shared with TRBD1. CDR3: CASSYRRDSDRYTL. The CDR3 DNA is TGTGCCAGCAGTTACAGAAGGGACAGCGACCGCTACACCTTA.